This TCR beta chain originates from a study of T cells after yellow fever vaccination (dated by TCRdb to the late 2010s). About the full investigation: Libraries from fractions with low cell numbers were prepared with the SMART-Seq v4 Ultra Low Input RNA kit. Bulk TCR alpha and beta repertoires were sequenced longitudinally to track T-cell clones before and after primary and booster YFV17D yellow fever vaccination. Two healthy male donors, one aged 18 to 30 and one aged 30 to 39 years, were included in the cohort. Bulk PBMC replicates and cell subsets were isolated from blood drawn at multiple timepoints before and after both primary and secondary immunization. Points the paper makes about the study in general: A small fraction of clonotypes showed up in both the CD4 and CD8 compartments, probably as a result of convergent recombination. Computational filtering was required because FACS-sorted repertoires could contain abundant contaminating clonotypes from the bulk population. Only a couple of donors were included in the study, so the extent to which the findings can be generalized is limited. After the booster, most of the clones that had expanded following primary vaccination were detected again (just under 97% of CD4 and around 90% of CD8), which suggests that memory was broadly maintained. Compared with the primary T-cell response, the secondary T-cell response was faster but weaker, reaching its peak on day 5 rather than on day 15.

This clonotype was seen a handful of times. Its specific antigen is unknown. The input lacks base qualities; no much larger clone sits a single base away. TCR cDNA was made using 5'RACE template switching, a step that added a universal primer site and unique molecular identifiers. cDNA synthesis was primed from both the TCR alpha and TCR beta constant segments. Two PCR steps were used to amplify libraries, with sample barcodes and sequencing adapters being added in the second step. Sequencing of libraries was done on Illumina HiSeq 2500 (2x100 bp) or NovaSeq (2x150 bp). The published analysis was carried out like this. Reads were demultiplexed and collapsed into UMI consensus sequences with MIGEC, and V(D)J alignment was performed with MiXCR. Using edgeR on replicate PBMC samples, clonotypes were called vaccine-responding if FDR was below 0.01 and the log2 fold change was above 5 up to day 15. CD4 or CD8 identity was assigned to each bulk clonotype according to whether the clonotype was present at higher abundance in the sequenced CD4 repertoire or the sequenced CD8 repertoire. The public reads were reanalyzed by TCRdb: fastp trimming at Q25, MiXCR alignment, in-frame beta chains only. Rows matching on CDR3 protein sequence are summarized as one entry with the most common DNA and genes. These V and J calls rely on TCRdb rather than the paper's analysis. Within this sample are roughly 310,000 distinct CDR3 sequences, with 8.5% to 9% of them counted one time only. More than 15% of the sample goes to the ten largest clones.

Deletion took 1 base off V and 6 bases off J, with a span of 7 bases between the germline ends. The CDR3, from cysteine to phenylalanine, totals 13 residues. The only DNA kept is the CDR3, 39 bases in frame from the first base. The germline V gene provides CDR1 SGHDN and CDR2 FVKESK. What this sample's treatment or condition label stands for: live attenuated yellow fever vaccine strain. At every blood-draw timepoint, two biological replicates of bulk PBMCs were collected. A standard Ficoll-Paque protocol was used to isolate PBMCs from peripheral blood. TriZol was used to extract RNA from bulk PBMCs, from CD4 and CD8 fractions, and from dextramer-positive and dextramer-negative fractions.

The TCR was taken from a man younger than 30 who received the YFV17D yellow fever vaccine. Source: PBMCs, taken on the day of the first yellow fever vaccination. Recombination joined TRBV14 with TRBJ1-5; a confident D gene designation cannot be given. At the DNA level, the sequence is TGTGCCAGCAGCCAAGCAGGACTTCAGCCCCAGCATTTT. Its amino acids are CASSQAGLQPQHF.